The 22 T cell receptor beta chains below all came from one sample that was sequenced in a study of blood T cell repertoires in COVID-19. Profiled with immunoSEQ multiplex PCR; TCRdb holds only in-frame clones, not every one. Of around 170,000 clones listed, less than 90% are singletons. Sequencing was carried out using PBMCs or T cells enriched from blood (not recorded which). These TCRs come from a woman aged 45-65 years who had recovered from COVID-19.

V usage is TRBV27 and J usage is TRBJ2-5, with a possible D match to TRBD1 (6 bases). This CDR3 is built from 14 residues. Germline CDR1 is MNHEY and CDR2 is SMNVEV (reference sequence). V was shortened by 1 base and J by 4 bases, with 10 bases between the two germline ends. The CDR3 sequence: CASSLLGARETQYF. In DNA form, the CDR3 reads TGTGCCAGCAGTTTATTGGGGGCTCGAGAGACCCAGTACTTC.

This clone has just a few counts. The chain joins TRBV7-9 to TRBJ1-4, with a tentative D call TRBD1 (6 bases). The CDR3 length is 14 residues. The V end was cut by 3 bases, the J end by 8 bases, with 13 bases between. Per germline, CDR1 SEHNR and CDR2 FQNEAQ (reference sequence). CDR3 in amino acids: CASSFRGAEEKLFF. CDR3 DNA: TGTGCCAGCAGCTTCAGGGGCGCGGAAGAAAAACTGTTTTTT.

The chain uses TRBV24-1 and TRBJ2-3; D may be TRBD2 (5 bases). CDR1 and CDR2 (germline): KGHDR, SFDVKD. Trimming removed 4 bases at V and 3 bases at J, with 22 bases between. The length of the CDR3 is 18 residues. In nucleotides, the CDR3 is TGTGCCACCAGTGACCGAACGCATACTAGTAGGTTTACAGATACGCAGTATTTT. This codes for CATSDRTHTSRFTDTQYF.

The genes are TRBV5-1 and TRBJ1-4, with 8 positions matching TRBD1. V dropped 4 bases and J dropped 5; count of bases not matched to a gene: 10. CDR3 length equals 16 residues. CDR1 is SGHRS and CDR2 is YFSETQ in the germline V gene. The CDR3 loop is CASSPRQGRTNEKLFF. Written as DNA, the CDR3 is TGCGCCAGCAGCCCCCGACAGGGGCGGACAAATGAAAAACTGTTTTTT. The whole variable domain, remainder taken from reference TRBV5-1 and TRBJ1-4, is KAGVTQTPRYLIKTRGQQVTLSCSPISGHRSVSWYQQTPGQGLQFLFEYFSETQRNKGNFPGRFSGRQFSNSRSEMNVSTLELGDSALYLCASSPRQGRTNEKLFFGSGTQLSVL.

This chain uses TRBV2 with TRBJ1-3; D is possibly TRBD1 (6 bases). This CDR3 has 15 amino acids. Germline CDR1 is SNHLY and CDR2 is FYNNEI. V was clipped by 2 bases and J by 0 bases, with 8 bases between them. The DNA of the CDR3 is TGTGCCAGCAGTGAATTCAGGGGCTCTGGAAACACCATATATTTT. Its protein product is CASSEFRGSGNTIYF. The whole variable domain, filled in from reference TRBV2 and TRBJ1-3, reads EPEVTQTPSHQVTQMGQEVILRCVPISNHLYFYWYRQILGQKVEFLVSFYNNEISEKSEIFDDQFSVERPDGSNFTLKIRSTKLEDSAMYFCASSEFRGSGNTIYFGEGSWLTVV.

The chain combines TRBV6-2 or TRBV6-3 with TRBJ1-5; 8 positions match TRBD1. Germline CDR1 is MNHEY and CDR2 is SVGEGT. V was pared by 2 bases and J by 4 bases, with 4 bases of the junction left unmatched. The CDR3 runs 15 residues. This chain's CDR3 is CASSYDRGGNQPQHF. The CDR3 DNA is TGTGCCAGCAGTTACGACAGGGGAGGAAATCAGCCCCAGCATTTT.

The chain's CDR3 is CASSSSGSYEQYF. As DNA, the CDR3 is TGTGCCAGCAGCTCTAGCGGTTCCTACGAGCAGTACTTC. The chain employs TRBV7-6 and TRBJ2-7; 7 nucleotides align to TRBD2. There are 13 residues in the CDR3. Germline CDR1 and CDR2: SGHVS and FNYEAQ. Trimming at V came to 4 bases and at J to 1 base, leaving 1 base not matched to a gene.

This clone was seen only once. CDR3 coding DNA: TGTGCCAGCAGCCAGGTGACTGGAAACACCATATATTTT. This gives the protein CASSQVTGNTIYF. The rearrangement links TRBV7-9 to TRBJ1-3; no reliable D call. CDR3 length: 13 residues. The ends were cut back, 5 bases at V and 2 bases at J, with 7 bases in the middle. The germline V gene encodes CDR1 SEHNR and CDR2 FQNEAQ (reference sequence).

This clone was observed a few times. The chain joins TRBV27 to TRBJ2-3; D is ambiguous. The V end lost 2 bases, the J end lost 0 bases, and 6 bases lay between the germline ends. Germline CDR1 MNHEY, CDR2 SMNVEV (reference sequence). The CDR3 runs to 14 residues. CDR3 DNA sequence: TGTGCCAGCAGTTTAACTACTAGCACAGATACGCAGTATTTT. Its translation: CASSLTTSTDTQYF.

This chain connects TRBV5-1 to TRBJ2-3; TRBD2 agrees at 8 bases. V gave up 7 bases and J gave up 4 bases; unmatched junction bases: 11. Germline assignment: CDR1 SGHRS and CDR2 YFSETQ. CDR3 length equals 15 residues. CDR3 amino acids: CASSRLREAPDTQYF. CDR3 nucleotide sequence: TGCGCCAGCTCCCGGTTGCGGGAGGCCCCAGATACGCAGTATTTT.

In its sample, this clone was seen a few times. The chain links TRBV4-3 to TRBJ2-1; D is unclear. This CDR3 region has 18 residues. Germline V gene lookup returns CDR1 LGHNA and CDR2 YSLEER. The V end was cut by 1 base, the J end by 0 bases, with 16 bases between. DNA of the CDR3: TGCGCCAGCAGCCAAGGTTATATTGTGGCTGACTCCTACAATGAGCAGTTCTTC. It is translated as CASSQGYIVADSYNEQFF.

The CDR3 protein is CASSPGLAGPYEQYF. CDR3 nucleotides: TGTGCCAGCAGCCCCGGACTAGCGGGGCCCTACGAGCAGTACTTC. This rearrangement joins TRBV9 to TRBJ2-7, with 12 bases aligning to TRBD2. The CDR3 length is 15 residues. Per germline, CDR1 SGDLS and CDR2 YYNGEE. The V gene end was trimmed by 4 bases and the J gene end by 2 bases; junction bases not matched to a gene: 4.

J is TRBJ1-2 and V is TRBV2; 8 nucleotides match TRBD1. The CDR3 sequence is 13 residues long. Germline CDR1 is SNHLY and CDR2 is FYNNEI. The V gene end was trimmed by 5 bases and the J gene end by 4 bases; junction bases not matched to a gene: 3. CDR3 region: CASSLQGVYGYTF. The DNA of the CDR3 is TGTGCCAGCAGTTTACAGGGGGTCTATGGCTACACCTTC.

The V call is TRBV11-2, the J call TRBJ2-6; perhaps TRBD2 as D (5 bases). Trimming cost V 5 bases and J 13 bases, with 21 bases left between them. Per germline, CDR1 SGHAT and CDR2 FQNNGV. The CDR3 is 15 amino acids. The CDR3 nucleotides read TGTGCCAGCAGCGGAGGATCTGTGTTAGGGAAGGTCCTGACTTTC. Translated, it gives CASSGGSVLGKVLTF. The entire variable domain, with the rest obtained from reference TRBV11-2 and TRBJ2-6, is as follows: EAGVAQSPRYKIIEKRQSVAFWCNPISGHATLYWYQQILGQGPKLLIQFQNNGVVDDSQLPKDRFSAERLKGVDSTLKIQPAKLEDSAVYLCASSGGSVLGKVLTFGAGSRLTVL.

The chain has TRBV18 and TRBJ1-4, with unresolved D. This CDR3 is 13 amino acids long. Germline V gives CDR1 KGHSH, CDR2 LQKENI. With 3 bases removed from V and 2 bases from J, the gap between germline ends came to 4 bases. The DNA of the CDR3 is TGTGCCAGCTCACCGGGCACTAATGAAAAACTGTTTTTT. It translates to CASSPGTNEKLFF.

CDR3 amino acids: CASSQGTAGANVLTF. CDR3 in DNA: TGTGCCAGCAGCCAAGGGACAGCTGGGGCCAACGTCCTGACTTTC. The chain links TRBV3-1 (or the pseudogene TRBV3-2) to TRBJ2-6; perhaps TRBD1 as D (6 bases). V lost 1 base and J 2 bases, leaving 6 bases between the germline ends. The CDR3 consists of 15 residues. Germline assignment: CDR1 LGHDT and CDR2 YNNKEL (reference sequence).

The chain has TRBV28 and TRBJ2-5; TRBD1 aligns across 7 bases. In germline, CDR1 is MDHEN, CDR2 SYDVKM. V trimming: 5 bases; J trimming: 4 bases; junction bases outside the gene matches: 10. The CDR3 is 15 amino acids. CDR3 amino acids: CASSPTGKGAETQYF. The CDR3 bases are TGTGCCAGCAGTCCCACAGGGAAGGGGGCAGAGACCCAGTACTTC.

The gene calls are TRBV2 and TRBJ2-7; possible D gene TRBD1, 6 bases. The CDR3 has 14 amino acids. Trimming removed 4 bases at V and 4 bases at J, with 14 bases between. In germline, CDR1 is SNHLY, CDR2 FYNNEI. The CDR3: CASSGRTASYEQYF. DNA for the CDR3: TGTGCCAGCAGTGGACGGACAGCGAGTTACGAGCAGTACTTC.

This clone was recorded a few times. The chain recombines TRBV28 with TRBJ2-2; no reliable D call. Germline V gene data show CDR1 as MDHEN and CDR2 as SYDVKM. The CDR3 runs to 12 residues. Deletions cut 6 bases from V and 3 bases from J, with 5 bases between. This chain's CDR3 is CASRSYTGELFF. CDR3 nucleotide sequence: TGTGCCAGCAGATCTTACACCGGGGAGCTGTTTTTT.

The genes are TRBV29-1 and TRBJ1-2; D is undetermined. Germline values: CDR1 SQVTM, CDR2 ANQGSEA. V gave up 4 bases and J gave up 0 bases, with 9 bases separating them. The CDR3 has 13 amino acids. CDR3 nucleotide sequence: TGCAGCGTTGTGAGACAAACTAACTATGGCTACACCTTC. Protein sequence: CSVVRQTNYGYTF.

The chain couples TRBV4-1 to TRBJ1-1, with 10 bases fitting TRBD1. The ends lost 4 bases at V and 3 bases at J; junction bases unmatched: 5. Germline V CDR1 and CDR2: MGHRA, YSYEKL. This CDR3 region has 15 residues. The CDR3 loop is CASSPGTGADTEAFF. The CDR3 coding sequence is TGCGCCAGCAGCCCCGGGACAGGGGCCGACACTGAAGCTTTCTTT.

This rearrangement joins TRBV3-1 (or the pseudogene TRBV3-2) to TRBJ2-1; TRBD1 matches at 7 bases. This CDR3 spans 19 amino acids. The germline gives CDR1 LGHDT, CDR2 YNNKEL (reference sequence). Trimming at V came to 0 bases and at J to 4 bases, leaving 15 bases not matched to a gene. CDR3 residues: CASSQDTPGQAWGYNEQFF. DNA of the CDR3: TGTGCCAGCAGCCAAGATACCCCCGGACAGGCTTGGGGATACAATGAGCAGTTCTTC.